These T cell receptor beta chains were read from a single sample in a study of vaccination and CD4 T cells after COVID-19. MiXCR, applied by TCRdb to the PCR reads, yields one record per CDR3 protein. Of about 3,600 distinct CDR3 sequences listed, roughly 23% were seen once; the top ten hold around 15%. No antigens are known for them. Material: CD4+ T cells from blood, cultured in vitro. The receptor source for this set is a human donor in good health. Both conserved end residues are part of each CDR3. D genes are given only for firm matches. Size is stated for part of the rows, as once, few or many counts, or as a class when the clone is expanded.

D | J | size | V | DNA | CDR3
. | TRBJ2-2 | medium-sized | TRBV19 | TGTGCCAGTAGTAGTGGGGACGCGAACACCGGGGAGCTGTTTTTT | CASSSGDANTGELFF
. | TRBJ1-1 | . | TRBV12-3/TRBV12-4 | TGTGCCAGCAGTTACGGGGTCTCCCAAGCTTTCTTT | CASSYGVSQAFF
. | TRBJ1-5 | few | TRBV28 | TGTGCCAGCAGTTTATTTTGGCAGCCCCAGCATTTT | CASSLFWQPQHF
. | TRBJ1-2 | medium-sized | TRBV6-1 | TGTGCCAGCACCCCCGGCCCCGCCTCTAACTATGGCTACACCTTC | CASTPGPASNYGYTF
. | TRBJ1-3 | few | TRBV7-9 | TGTGCCAGCAGCTTACTGGGCAGGGAGATCTCGGGTGGAAACACCATATATTTT | CASSLLGREISGGNTIYF
. | TRBJ2-7 | . | TRBV20-1 | TGCAGTGCTATGCAGGGTCTCGCCTACGAGCAGTACTTC | CSAMQGLAYEQYF
TRBD2 | TRBJ2-3 | . | TRBV27 | TGTGCCAGCAGTTTAGGGAGGCGCGGGGGATCTAAGCAGTATTTT | CASSLGRRGGSKQYF
. | TRBJ2-7 | . | TRBV5-1 | TGCGCCAGCAGCTTGGGGTCGTCGGGCTACGAGCAGTACTTC | CASSLGSSGYEQYF
. | TRBJ1-1 | . | TRBV6-2/TRBV6-3 | TGTGCCAGCAGAAAGGGACAAAACACTGAAGCTTTCTTT | CASRKGQNTEAFF
TRBD2 | TRBJ2-1 | few | TRBV27 | TGTGCCAGCCGCCAGGGAATAGGGACTAGCGGGAGTCACTACAATGAGCAGTTCTTC | CASRQGIGTSGSHYNEQFF
TRBD2 | TRBJ2-1 | few | TRBV15 | TGTGCCACCAGCTCGGGTCCGGGACTAGCGGGACCTAAAACAACCTACAATGAGCAGTTCTTC | CATSSGPGLAGPKTTYNEQFF
TRBD2 | TRBJ2-7 | few | TRBV7-9 | TGTGCCAGCAGCTTAGCCCCGAGGCTAGCGGTCTCCTACGAGCAGTACTTC | CASSLAPRLAVSYEQYF
. | TRBJ2-2 | . | TRBV7-3 | TGTGCCAGCAGCTTGCCAGGGAACACCGGGGAGCTGTTTTTT | CASSLPGNTGELFF
. | TRBJ2-2 | few | TRBV28 | TGTGCCAGCACAGAGGGGACGAAGCAAATCACCGGGGAGCTGTTTTTT | CASTEGTKQITGELFF
. | TRBJ1-3 | . | TRBV2 | TGTGCCAGCAGAGAGGATGGACAGCTAGGAAACACCATATATTTT | CASREDGQLGNTIYF
. | TRBJ1-1 | . | TRBV12-3/TRBV12-4 | TGTGCCATCTACAAGGGGGGGAAAGCTTTCTTT | CAIYKGGKAFF
. | TRBJ1-5 | . | TRBV2 | TGTGCCAGCAGTGAAGGGGCGGTAGAAAGGCCCCAGCATTTT | CASSEGAVERPQHF
. | TRBJ2-1 | . | TRBV6-1 | TGTGCCAGCAGTGAAGCGCGGAGCTCCTACAATGAGCAGTTCTTC | CASSEARSSYNEQFF
. | TRBJ2-7 | . | TRBV27 | TGTGCCAGCAGGGGCTCCTACGAGCAGTACTTC | CASRGSYEQYF
. | TRBJ1-1 | . | TRBV11-3 | TGTGCCAGCAGCTTAGATGGGTCAGCTGAAGCTTTCTTT | CASSLDGSAEAFF
. | TRBJ1-3 | few | TRBV5-1 | TGCGCCAGCAGCCAACAGGAGGGAAACACCATATATTTT | CASSQQEGNTIYF
. | TRBJ2-7 | few | TRBV7-9 | TGTGCCAGCCAGCGGGACAGCAGCTCCTACGAGCAGTACTTC | CASQRDSSSYEQYF
. | TRBJ1-1 | medium-sized | TRBV6-5 | TGTGCCAGCAGTTACTCGAGATCGACGGTGAACACTGAAGCTTTCTTT | CASSYSRSTVNTEAFF
. | TRBJ2-7 | few | TRBV19 | TGTGCCAGTAGTCGATTCGGTTCCTACGAGCAGTACTTC | CASSRFGSYEQYF
TRBD1 | TRBJ1-1 | few | TRBV28 | TGTGCCAGCAGTTTCTTAGGACAGGGGGCGGTGAACACTGAAGCTTTCTTT | CASSFLGQGAVNTEAFF
. | TRBJ2-2 | medium-sized | TRBV7-3 | TGTGCCAGCAGCCCCACCACCGGGGAGCTGTTTTTT | CASSPTTGELFF